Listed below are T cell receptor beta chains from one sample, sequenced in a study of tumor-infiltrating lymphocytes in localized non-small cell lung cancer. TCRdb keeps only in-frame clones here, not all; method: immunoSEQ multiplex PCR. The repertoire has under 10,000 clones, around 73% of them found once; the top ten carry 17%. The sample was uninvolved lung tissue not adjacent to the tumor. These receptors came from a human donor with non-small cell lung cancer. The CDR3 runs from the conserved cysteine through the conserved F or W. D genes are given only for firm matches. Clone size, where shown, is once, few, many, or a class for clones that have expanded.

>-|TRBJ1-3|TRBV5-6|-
CASSLGGTVYSGNTIYF
TGTGCCAGCAGCTTGGGTGGGACTGTCTACTCTGGAAACACCATATATTTT
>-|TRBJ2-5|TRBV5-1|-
CASNGRQETQYF
TGCGCCAGCAACGGGCGGCAAGAGACCCAGTACTTC
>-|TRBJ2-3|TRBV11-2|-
CASSLVAPGAVTDTQYF
TGTGCCAGCAGCTTAGTTGCCCCGGGGGCGGTCACAGATACGCAGTATTTT
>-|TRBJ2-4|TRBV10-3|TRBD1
CAISDWTGGIQYF
TGTGCCATCAGTGACTGGACAGGGGGGATTCAGTACTTC
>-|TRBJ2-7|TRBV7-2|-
CASSSDGGPQYF
TGTGCCAGCAGCTCGGATGGGGGGCCGCAGTACTTC
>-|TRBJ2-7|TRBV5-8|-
CASSWDPASGYEQYF
TGTGCCAGCAGCTGGGATCCTGCCAGCGGCTACGAGCAGTACTTC
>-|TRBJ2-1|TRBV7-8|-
CASSLGGPKNEQFF
TGTGCCAGCAGCCTGGGGGGGCCGAAAAATGAGCAGTTCTTC
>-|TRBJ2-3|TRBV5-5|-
CASSSGSGSGADTQYF
TGTGCCAGCAGCTCCGGGTCCGGGAGTGGCGCAGATACGCAGTATTTT
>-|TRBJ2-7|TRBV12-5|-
CASGLGYTGLSYEQYF
TGTGCTAGTGGTTTGGGATACACAGGGCTCTCCTACGAGCAGTACTTC
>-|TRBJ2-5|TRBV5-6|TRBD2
CASSFFQTSGSRETQYF
TGTGCCAGCAGCTTTTTTCAGACTAGCGGGTCCCGAGAGACCCAGTACTTC
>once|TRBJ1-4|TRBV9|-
CASSVGAGAKLFF
TGTGCCAGCAGCGTAGGGGCAGGGGCAAAACTGTTTTTT
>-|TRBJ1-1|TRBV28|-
CASSLYSTANTEAFF
TGTGCCAGCAGTTTATACTCGACAGCGAACACTGAAGCTTTCTTT
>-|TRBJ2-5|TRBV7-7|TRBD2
CASSSGLAAETQYF
TGTGCCAGCAGCTCGGGACTAGCTGCCGAGACCCAGTACTTC
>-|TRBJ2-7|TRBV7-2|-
CASSLQSYEQYF
TGTGCCAGCAGCTTACAGTCCTACGAGCAGTACTTC
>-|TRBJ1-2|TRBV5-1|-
CASSLDGVRGYTF
TGCGCCAGCAGCTTGGATGGGGTCCGCGGCTACACCTTC
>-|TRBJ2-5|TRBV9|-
CASSGGEGLPLETQYF
TGTGCCAGCAGCGGGGGAGAAGGCCTCCCGCTCGAGACCCAGTACTTC
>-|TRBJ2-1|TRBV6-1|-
CASRRVFNEQFF
TGTGCCAGCAGACGGGTCTTTAATGAGCAGTTCTTC
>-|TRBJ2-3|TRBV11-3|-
CASSLGGRPGEDTQYF
TGTGCCAGCAGCCTCGGGGGCCGACCGGGTGAAGATACGCAGTATTTT
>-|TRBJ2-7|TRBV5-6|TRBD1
CASSRTGDPYEQYF
TGTGCCAGCAGCCGGACAGGGGATCCCTACGAGCAGTACTTC
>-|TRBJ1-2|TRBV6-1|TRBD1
CASSIILGQEGYTF
TGTGCCAGCAGTATTATACTCGGACAGGAAGGCTACACCTTC
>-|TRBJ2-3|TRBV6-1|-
CASTTEDTQYF
TGTGCCAGCACCACAGAAGATACGCAGTATTTT
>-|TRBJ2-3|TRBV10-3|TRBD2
CATRLAGPLDTQYF
TGTGCCACCAGACTAGCGGGACCCCTTGATACGCAGTATTTT
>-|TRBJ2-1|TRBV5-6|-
CASSLEHNEQFF
TGTGCCAGCAGCTTGGAGCACAATGAGCAGTTCTTC
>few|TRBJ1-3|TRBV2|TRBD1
CASSEVPPGQGALTGNTIYF
TGTGCCAGCAGTGAAGTTCCCCCGGGACAGGGGGCCCTTACTGGAAACACCATATATTTT
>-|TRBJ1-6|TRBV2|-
CASTREKSPLHF
TGTGCCAGCACGCGAGAAAAGTCACCCCTCCACTTT
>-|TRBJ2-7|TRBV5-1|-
CASSLRSSYEQYF
TGCGCCAGCAGCTTACGGAGCTCCTACGAGCAGTACTTC
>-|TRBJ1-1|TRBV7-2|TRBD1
CASSTYRGSDTEAFF
TGTGCCAGCAGCACCTACAGGGGATCGGACACTGAAGCTTTCTTT
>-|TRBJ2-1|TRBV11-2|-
CASSFGSSYNEQFF
TGTGCCAGCAGCTTTGGGTCCTCCTACAATGAGCAGTTCTTC
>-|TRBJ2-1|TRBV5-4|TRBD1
CASSLKPRTTGPNEQFF
TGTGCCAGCAGCCTAAAACCTAGGACGACAGGGCCCAATGAGCAGTTCTTC
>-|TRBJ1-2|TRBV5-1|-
CASSSGGYGYTF
TGCGCCAGCAGCTCGGGAGGCTATGGCTACACCTTC
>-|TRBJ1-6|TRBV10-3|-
CAISAETKALHF
TGTGCCATCAGTGCCGAGACAAAAGCCCTCCACTTT
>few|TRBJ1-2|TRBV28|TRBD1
CASSEDRGRWEGYTF
TGTGCCAGCAGTGAGGACAGGGGGCGCTGGGAAGGCTACACCTTC
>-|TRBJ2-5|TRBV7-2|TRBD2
CASSLPTSGVETQYF
TGTGCCAGCAGCTTACCTACTAGCGGGGTTGAGACCCAGTACTTC
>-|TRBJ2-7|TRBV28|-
CASSPVEEEQYF
TGTGCCAGCAGCCCCGTAGAGGAGGAGCAGTACTTC
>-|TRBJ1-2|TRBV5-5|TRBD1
CASSWTGLGGYTF
TGTGCCAGCAGCTGGACAGGGCTCGGTGGCTACACCTTC
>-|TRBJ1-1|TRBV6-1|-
CASSEFEGNTEAFF
TGTGCCAGCAGTGAATTTGAGGGCAACACTGAAGCTTTCTTT
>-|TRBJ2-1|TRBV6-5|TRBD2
CASSYRSGGVRGEQFF
TGTGCCAGCAGTTACCGTAGCGGGGGGGTGAGAGGTGAGCAGTTCTTC
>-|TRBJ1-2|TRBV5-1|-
CASSWVGSLHGYTF
TGTGCCAGCAGCTGGGTGGGCAGTCTCCATGGCTACACCTTC
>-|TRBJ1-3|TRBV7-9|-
CASSLGGLSSGNTIYF
TGTGCCAGCAGCTTAGGCGGGCTGAGCTCTGGAAACACCATATATTTT
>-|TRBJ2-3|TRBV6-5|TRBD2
CASSYGSGGRTDTQYF
TGTGCCAGCAGTTACGGGAGCGGGGGACGCACAGATACGCAGTATTTT
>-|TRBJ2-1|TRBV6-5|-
CASRHGTMIVF
TGTGCCAGCCGACACGGGACAATGATCGTCTTC
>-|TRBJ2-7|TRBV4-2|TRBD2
CASSQDYGGTYEQYF
TGTGCCAGCAGCCAAGATTACGGGGGGACCTACGAGCAGTACTTC
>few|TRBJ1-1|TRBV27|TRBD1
CASSSTTGHTEAFF
TGTGCCAGCAGTTCGACGACAGGGCACACTGAAGCTTTCTTT
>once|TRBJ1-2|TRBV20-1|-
CSARHGYGYTF
TGCAGTGCTAGACATGGGTATGGCTACACCTTC
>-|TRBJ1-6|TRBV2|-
CASSEAEGGYSPLHF
TGTGCCAGCAGTGAAGCGGAAGGGGGGTATTCACCCCTCCACTTT
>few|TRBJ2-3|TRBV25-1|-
CASSDPRIGTDTQYF
TGTGCCAGCAGTGACCCGCGGATAGGGACAGATACGCAGTATTTT
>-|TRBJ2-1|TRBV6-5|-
CASSYSGVATYNEQFF
TGTGCCAGCAGTTACTCGGGGGTAGCGACCTACAATGAGCAGTTCTTC
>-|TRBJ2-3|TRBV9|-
CASSPGRSTDTQYF
TGTGCCAGCAGCCCTGGCCGGAGCACAGATACGCAGTATTTT
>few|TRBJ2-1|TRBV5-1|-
CASIPSPGEDNEQFF
TGCGCCAGCATCCCTTCTCCCGGGGAGGACAATGAGCAGTTCTTC
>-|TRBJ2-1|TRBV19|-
CASLSGDAYNEQFF
TGTGCCAGTCTCTCAGGTGATGCTTACAATGAGCAGTTCTTC
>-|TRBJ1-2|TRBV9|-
CASSLGYGYTF
TGTGCCAGCAGTTTGGGCTATGGCTACACCTTC
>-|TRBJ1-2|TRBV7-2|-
CASSPLGGGYTF
TGTGCCAGCAGCCCACTAGGAGGGGGCTACACCTTC
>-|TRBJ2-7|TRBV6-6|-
CASSSAGQDEQYF
TGTGCCAGCAGTTCCGCGGGGCAAGACGAGCAGTACTTC